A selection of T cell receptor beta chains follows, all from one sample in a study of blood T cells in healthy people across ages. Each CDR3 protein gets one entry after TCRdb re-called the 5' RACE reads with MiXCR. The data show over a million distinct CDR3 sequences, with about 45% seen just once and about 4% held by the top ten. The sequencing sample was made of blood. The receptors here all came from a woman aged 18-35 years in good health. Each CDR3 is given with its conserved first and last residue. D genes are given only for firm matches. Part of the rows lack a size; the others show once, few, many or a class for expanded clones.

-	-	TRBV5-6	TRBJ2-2	CASSLGRGSGELFF	TGTGCCAGCAGCTTGGGCAGGGGCTCCGGGGAGCTGTTTTTT
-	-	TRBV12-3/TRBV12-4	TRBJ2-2	CASSLVGTTGELFF	TGTGCCAGCAGTTTAGTCGGGACCACCGGGGAGCTGTTTTTT
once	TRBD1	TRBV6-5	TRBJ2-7	CASSYSRDRMTQEQYF	TGTGCCAGCAGTTACTCGAGGGACAGGATGACCCAAGAGCAGTACTTC
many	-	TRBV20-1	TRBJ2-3	CSARDSGRLDTQYF	TGCAGTGCTAGAGATTCGGGGCGCTTAGATACGCAGTATTTT
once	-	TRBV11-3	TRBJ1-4	CASSFREFNEKLFF	TGTGCCAGCAGCTTCAGGGAATTTAATGAAAAACTGTTTTTT
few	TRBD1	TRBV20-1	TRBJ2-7	CSASPLIQQGASYEQYF	TGCAGTGCCTCACCCTTGATCCAACAGGGGGCGAGCTACGAGCAGTACTTC
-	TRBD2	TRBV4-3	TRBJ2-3	CASSQDSQLLAGENTQYF	TGCGCCAGCAGCCAAGACTCCCAATTGCTAGCGGGAGAGAATACGCAGTATTTT
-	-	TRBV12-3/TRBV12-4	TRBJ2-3	CASSAWGIADTQYF	TGTGCCAGCAGTGCTTGGGGGATTGCCGATACGCAGTATTTT
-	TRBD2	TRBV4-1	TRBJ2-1	CASSQEGGALAGGNEQFF	TGCGCCAGCAGCCAAGAGGGGGGGGCACTAGCGGGTGGGAATGAGCAGTTCTTC
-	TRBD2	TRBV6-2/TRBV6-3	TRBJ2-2	CASSYTSGGRRNTGELFF	TGTGCCAGCAGTTATACTAGCGGGGGCCGGAGGAACACCGGGGAGCTGTTTTTT
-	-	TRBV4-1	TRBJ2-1	CASSQRAVSSYNEQFF	TGCGCCAGCAGCCAACGAGCGGTAAGCTCCTACAATGAGCAGTTCTTC
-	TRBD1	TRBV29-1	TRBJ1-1	CSVGTGIHEAFF	TGCAGCGTTGGGACAGGAATCCATGAAGCTTTCTTT
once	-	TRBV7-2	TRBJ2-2	CASSPPGHNTGELFF	TGTGCCAGCAGCCCACCGGGACATAACACCGGGGAGCTGTTTTTT
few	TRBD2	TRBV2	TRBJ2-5	CASRKYDLSGGQETQYF	TGTGCCAGCAGGAAATATGACTTAAGCGGGGGCCAAGAGACCCAGTACTTC
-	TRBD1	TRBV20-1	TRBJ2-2	CSASEVGQRFTGELFF	TGCAGTGCTAGTGAGGTGGGACAGCGATTTACCGGGGAGCTGTTTTTT
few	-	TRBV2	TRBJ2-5	CASSERTIQETQYF	TGTGCCAGCAGTGAACGTACTATCCAAGAGACCCAGTACTTC
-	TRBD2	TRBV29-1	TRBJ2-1	CSGGTRNSGEQFF	TGCAGCGGGGGGACTAGGAATAGTGGTGAGCAGTTCTTC
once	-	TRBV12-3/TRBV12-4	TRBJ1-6	CASSVGGGSSPLHF	TGTGCCAGCAGTGTTGGTGGAGGGAGTTCACCCCTCCACTTT
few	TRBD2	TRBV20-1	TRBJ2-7	CSARGFSGSTYEQYF	TGCAGTGCTAGGGGTTTTAGCGGGAGCACCTACGAGCAGTACTTC
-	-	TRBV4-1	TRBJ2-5	CASSQVQGSGETQYF	TGCGCCAGCAGCCAAGTTCAGGGGTCCGGGGAGACCCAGTACTTC
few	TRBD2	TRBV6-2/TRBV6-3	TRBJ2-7	CASSYRGLVGSYEQYF	TGTGCCAGCAGTTACCGGGGACTAGTGGGATCCTACGAGCAGTACTTC
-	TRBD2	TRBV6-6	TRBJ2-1	CASSITGGAYNEQFF	TGTGCCAGCAGTATTACCGGGGGGGCCTACAATGAGCAGTTCTTC
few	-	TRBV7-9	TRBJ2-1	CASRGGTDSYNEQFF	TGTGCCAGCAGGGGGGGGACAGACTCCTACAATGAGCAGTTCTTC
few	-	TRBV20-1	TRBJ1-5	CSARDRRGVQPQHF	TGCAGTGCTAGAGATCGGCGGGGGGTTCAGCCCCAGCATTTT
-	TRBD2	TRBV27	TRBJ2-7	CASSLIAGANNEQYF	TGTGCCAGCAGTCTTATAGCGGGAGCCAACAATGAGCAGTACTTC
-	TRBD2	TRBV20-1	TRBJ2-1	CSADPGTSVYNEQFF	TGCAGTGCAGACCCCGGGACTAGCGTTTACAATGAGCAGTTCTTC
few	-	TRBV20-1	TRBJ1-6	CSARVPTGGYNSPLHF	TGCAGTGCTAGAGTCCCAACAGGTGGCTATAATTCACCCCTCCACTTT
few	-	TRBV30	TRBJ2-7	CAWSGRDSTYEQYF	TGTGCCTGGAGTGGGAGGGACTCTACCTACGAGCAGTACTTC
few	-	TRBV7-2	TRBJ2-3	CASSRGRTDTQYF	TGTGCCAGCTCTAGGGGAAGAACAGATACGCAGTATTTT
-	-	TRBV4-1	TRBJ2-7	CASSRTSVTGAYEQYF	TGCGCCAGCAGCCGAACGTCCGTGACAGGAGCCTACGAGCAGTACTTC
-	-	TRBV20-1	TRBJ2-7	CSARVGAYEQYF	TGCAGTGCTAGAGTTGGGGCCTACGAGCAGTACTTC
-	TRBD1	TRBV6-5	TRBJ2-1	CASRSGQGYNEQFF	TGTGCCAGCAGATCCGGACAGGGATACAATGAGCAGTTCTTC
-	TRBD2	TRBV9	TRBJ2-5	CASSVGGLALQETRYF	TGTGCCAGCAGCGTAGGAGGACTAGCGCTTCAAGAGACCCGGTACTTC
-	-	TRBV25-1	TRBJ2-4	CASSDRRAGIQYF	TGTGCCAGCAGTGACCGCAGGGCTGGCATTCAGTACTTC
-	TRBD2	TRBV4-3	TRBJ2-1	CASSQTGLAGDYNEQFF	TGCGCCAGCAGCCAAACGGGACTAGCGGGGGACTACAATGAGCAGTTCTTC
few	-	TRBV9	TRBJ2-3	CASSGNVKDTQYF	TGTGCCAGCAGCGGCAATGTTAAAGATACGCAGTATTTT
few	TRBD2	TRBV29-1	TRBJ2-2	CSAGTSDTGELFF	TGCAGCGCCGGGACTAGCGACACCGGGGAGCTGTTTTTT
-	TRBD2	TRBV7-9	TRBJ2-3	CASGIAGFSERTDTQYF	TGTGCCAGCGGAATAGCGGGGTTCTCCGAAAGGACAGATACGCAGTATTTT
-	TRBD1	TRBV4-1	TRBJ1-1	CASSDRDFLNTEAFF	TGCGCCAGCAGTGACAGGGACTTCCTGAACACTGAAGCTTTCTTT
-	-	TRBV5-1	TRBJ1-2	CASSFDVSGGYTF	TGCGCCAGCAGCTTCGACGTTTCGGGTGGCTACACCTTC
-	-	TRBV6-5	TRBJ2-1	CASSYLQGGYNEQFF	TGTGCCAGCAGTTATTTGCAGGGGGGCTACAATGAGCAGTTCTTC
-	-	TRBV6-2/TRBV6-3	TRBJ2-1	CASQLGYEQFF	TGTGCCAGCCAGCTCGGCTATGAGCAGTTCTTC
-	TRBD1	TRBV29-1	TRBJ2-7	CSVEEHRGYTYEQYF	TGCAGCGTTGAAGAGCACAGGGGGTATACCTACGAGCAGTACTTC
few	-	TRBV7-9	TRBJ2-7	CASSLPRGVYEQYF	TGTGCCAGCAGTCTTCCCCGGGGAGTCTACGAGCAGTACTTC
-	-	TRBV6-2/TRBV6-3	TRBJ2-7	CASSSQRAVEQYF	TGTGCCAGCAGCTCCCAGCGGGCGGTCGAGCAGTACTTC
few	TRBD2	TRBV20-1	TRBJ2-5	CSARGGTMETQYF	TGCAGTGCTAGAGGCGGGACTATGGAGACCCAGTACTTC
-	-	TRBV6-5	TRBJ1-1	CASSYRRQGYTEAFF	TGTGCCAGCAGTTACAGGAGGCAGGGGTACACTGAAGCTTTCTTT
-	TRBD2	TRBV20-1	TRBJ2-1	CSAGTGGRNEQFF	TGCAGTGCCGGGACTGGCGGGAGAAATGAGCAGTTCTTC
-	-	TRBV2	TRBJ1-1	CASSEGLFAFF	TGTGCCAGCAGTGAGGGACTGTTTGCTTTCTTT
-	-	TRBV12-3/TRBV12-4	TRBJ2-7	CASSFARDRRYF	TGTGCCAGCAGTTTTGCCCGGGACCGGAGGTACTTC
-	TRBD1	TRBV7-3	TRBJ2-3	CASSIGTDTDTQYF	TGTGCCAGCAGCATCGGGACAGACACAGATACGCAGTATTTT
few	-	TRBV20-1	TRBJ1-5	CSAARDTPRSQPQHF	TGCAGTGCTGCCCGGGACACCCCTAGGAGTCAGCCCCAGCATTTT
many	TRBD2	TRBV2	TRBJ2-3	CASGGADTQYF	TGTGCATCCGGGGGGGCAGATACGCAGTATTTT